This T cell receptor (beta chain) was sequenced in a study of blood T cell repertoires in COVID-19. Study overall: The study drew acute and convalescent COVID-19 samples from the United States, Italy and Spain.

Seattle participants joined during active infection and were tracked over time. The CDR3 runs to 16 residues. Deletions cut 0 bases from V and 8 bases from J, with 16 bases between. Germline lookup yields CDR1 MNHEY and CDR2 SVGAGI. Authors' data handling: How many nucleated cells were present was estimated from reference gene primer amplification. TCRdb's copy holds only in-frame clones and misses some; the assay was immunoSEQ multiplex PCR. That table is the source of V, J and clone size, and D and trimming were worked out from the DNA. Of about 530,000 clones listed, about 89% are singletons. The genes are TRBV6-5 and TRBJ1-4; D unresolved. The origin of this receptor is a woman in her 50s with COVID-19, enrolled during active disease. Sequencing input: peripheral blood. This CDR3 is CASSYSMSTAEEKLFF. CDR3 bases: TGTGCCAGCAGTTACTCGATGTCGACCGCGGAGGAAAAACTGTTTTTT.